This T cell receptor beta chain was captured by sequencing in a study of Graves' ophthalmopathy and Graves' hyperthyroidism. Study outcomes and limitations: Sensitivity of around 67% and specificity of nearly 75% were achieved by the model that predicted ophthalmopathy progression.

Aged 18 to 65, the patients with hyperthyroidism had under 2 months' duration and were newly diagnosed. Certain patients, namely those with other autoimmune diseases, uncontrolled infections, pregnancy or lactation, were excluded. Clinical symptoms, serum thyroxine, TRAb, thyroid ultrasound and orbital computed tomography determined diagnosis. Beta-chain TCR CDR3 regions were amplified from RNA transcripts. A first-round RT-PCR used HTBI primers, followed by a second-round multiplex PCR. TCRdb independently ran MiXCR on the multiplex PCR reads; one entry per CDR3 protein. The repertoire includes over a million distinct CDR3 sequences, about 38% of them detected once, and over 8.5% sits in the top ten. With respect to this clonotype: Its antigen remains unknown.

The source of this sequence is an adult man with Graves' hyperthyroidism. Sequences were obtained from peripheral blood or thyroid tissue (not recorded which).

For the CDR3, the DNA is TGCAGCGTTGAACAGGACCCGCATGGCTACACCTTC. Protein sequence: CSVEQDPHGYTF. V and J are TRBV29-1 and TRBJ1-2, with no clear D. Per germline, CDR1 SQVTM and CDR2 ANQGSEA. V gave up 2 bases and J gave up 6 bases, with 10 bases separating them. This CDR3 has 12 amino acids.